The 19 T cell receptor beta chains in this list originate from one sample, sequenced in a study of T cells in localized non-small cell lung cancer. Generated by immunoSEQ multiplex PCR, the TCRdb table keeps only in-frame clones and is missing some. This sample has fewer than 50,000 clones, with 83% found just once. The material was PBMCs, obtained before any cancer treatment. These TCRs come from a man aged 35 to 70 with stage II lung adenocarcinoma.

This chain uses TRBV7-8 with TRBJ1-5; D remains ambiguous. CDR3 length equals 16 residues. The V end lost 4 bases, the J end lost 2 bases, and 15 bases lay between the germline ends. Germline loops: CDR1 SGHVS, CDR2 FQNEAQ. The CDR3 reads CASSSRGSMGNQPQHF. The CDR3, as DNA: TGTGCCAGCAGCTCCAGAGGGTCGATGGGCAATCAGCCCCAGCATTTT.

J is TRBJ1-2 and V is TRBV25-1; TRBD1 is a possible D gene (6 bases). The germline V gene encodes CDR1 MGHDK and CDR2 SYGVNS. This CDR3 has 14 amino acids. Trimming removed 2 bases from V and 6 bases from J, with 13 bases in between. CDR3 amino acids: CASSETGGRDGYTF. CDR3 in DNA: TGTGCCAGCAGTGAAACCGGGGGGCGTGATGGCTACACCTTC.

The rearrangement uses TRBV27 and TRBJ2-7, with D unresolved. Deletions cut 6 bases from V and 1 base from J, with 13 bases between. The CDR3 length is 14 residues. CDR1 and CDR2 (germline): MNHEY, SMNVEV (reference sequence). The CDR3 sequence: CASRLVGLSYEQYF. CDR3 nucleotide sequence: TGTGCCAGCAGACTGGTCGGCCTGTCCTACGAGCAGTACTTC.

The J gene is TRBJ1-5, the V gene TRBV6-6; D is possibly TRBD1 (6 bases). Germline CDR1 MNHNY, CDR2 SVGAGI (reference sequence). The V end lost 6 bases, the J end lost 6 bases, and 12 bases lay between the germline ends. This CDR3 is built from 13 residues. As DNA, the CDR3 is TGTGCCAGCAGGCGGGACAATACTCAGCCCCAGCATTTT. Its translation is CASRRDNTQPQHF.

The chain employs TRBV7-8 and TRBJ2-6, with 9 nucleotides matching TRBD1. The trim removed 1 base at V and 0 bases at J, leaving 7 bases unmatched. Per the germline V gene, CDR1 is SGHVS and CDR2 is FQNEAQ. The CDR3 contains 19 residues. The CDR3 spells CASSLVGRDRVSGANVLTF. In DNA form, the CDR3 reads TGTGCCAGCAGCTTAGTGGGCCGGGACAGGGTCTCTGGGGCCAACGTCCTGACTTTC.

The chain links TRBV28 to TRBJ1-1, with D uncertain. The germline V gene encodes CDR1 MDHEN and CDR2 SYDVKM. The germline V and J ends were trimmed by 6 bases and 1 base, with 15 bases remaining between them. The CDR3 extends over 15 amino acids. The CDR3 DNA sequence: TGTGCCAGCAGCCCAAATGGGCAGCAGAACACTGAAGCTTTCTTT. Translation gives CASSPNGQQNTEAFF.

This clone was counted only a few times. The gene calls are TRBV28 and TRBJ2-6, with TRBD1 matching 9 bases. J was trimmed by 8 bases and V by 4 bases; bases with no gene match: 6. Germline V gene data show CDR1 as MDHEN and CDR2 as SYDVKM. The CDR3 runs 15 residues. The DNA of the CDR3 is TGTGCCAGCAGTTCCCATGACAGGGGGACCAACGTCCTGACTTTC. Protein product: CASSSHDRGTNVLTF.

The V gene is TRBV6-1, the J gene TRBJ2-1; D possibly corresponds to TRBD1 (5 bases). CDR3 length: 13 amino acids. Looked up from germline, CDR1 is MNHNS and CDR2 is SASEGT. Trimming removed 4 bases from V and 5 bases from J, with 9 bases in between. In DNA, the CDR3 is TGTGCCAGCAGTGGTGGGGCGAACAATGAGCAGTTCTTC. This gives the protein CASSGGANNEQFF.

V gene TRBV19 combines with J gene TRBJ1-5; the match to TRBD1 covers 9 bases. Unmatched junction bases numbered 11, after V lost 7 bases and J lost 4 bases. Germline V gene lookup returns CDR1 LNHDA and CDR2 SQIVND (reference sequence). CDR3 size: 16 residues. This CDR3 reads CASTPGTGKPNQPQHF. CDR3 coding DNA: TGTGCCAGTACCCCCGGGACAGGGAAGCCAAATCAGCCCCAGCATTTT.

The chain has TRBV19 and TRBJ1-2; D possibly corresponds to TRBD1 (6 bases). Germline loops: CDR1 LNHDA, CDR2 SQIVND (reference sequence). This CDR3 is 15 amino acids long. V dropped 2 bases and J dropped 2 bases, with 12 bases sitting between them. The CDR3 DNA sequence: TGTGCCAGTAGTATACCAGGGGCCTCGAACTATGGCTACACCTTC. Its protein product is CASSIPGASNYGYTF.

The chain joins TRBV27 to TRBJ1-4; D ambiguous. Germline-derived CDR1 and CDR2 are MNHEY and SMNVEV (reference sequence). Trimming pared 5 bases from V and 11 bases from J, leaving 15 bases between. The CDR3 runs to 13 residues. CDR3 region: CASSAQDLGKLFF. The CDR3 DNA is TGTGCCAGCAGTGCGCAGGATCTAGGGAAACTGTTTTTT.

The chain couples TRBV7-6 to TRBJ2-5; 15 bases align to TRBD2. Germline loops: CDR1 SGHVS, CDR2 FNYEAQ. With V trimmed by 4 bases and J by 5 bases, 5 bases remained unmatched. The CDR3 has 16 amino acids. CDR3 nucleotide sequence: TGTGCCAGCAGCTCGGGACTAGCGGGAGGCGGGGAGACCCAGTACTTC. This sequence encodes CASSSGLAGGGETQYF.

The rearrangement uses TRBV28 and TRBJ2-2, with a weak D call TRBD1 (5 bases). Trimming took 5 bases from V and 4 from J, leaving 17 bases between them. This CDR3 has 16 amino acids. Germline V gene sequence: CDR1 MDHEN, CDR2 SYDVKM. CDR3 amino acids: CASSRLPPGATGELFF. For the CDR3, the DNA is TGTGCCAGCAGTAGACTTCCTCCTGGGGCCACCGGGGAGCTGTTTTTT. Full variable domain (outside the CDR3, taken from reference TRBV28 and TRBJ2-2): DVKVTQSSRYLVKRTGEKVFLECVQDMDHENMFWYRQDPGLGLRLIYFSYDVKMKEKGDIPEGYSVSREKKERFSLILESASTNQTSMYLCASSRLPPGATGELFFGEGSRLTVL.

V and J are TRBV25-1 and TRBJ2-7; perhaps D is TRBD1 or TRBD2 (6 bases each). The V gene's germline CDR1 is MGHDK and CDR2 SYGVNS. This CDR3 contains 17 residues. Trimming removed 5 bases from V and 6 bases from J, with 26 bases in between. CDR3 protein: CASSLGRGGRGLSEQYF. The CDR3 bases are TGTGCCAGCAGTCTAGGTAGAGGGGGGCGCGGGTTGAGCGAGCAGTACTTC.

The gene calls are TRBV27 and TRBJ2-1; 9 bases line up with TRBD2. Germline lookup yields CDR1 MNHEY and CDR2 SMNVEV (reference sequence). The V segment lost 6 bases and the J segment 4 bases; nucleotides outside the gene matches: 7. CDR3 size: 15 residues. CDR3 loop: CASREAGGPYNEQFF. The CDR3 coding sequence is TGTGCCAGCAGAGAAGCGGGAGGACCTTACAATGAGCAGTTCTTC.

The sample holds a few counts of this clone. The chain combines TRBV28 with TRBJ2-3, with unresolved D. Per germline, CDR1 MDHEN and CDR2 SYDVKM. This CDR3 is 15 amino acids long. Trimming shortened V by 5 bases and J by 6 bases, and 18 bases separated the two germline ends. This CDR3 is CASSPTSRPYDTQYF. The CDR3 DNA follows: TGTGCCAGCAGTCCAACCTCGAGACCCTACGATACGCAGTATTTT. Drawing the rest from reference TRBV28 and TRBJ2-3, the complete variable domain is DVKVTQSSRYLVKRTGEKVFLECVQDMDHENMFWYRQDPGLGLRLIYFSYDVKMKEKGDIPEGYSVSREKKERFSLILESASTNQTSMYLCASSPTSRPYDTQYFGPGTRLTVL.

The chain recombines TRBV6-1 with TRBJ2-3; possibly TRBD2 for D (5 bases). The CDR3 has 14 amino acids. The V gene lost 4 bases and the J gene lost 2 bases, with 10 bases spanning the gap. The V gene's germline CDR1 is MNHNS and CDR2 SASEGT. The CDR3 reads CASSGRRDTDTQYF. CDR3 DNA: TGTGCCAGCAGTGGCCGCCGGGACACAGATACGCAGTATTTT.

CDR3 bases: TGTGCCACCAGCAGAGATAGTAGGGCAGCCGGGGAGCTGTTTTTT. It specifies CATSRDSRAAGELFF. The gene calls are TRBV15 and TRBJ2-2; D is unclear. CDR3 size: 15 residues. Per germline, CDR1 LNHNV and CDR2 YYDKDF (reference sequence). Deletions cut 0 bases from V and 6 bases from J, with 11 bases between. Looking up the rest from reference TRBV15 and TRBJ2-2 gives the full variable domain: DAMVIQNPRYQVTQFGKPVTLSCSQTLNHNVMYWYQQKSSQAPKLLFHYYDKDFNNEADTPDNFQSRRPNTSFCFLDIRSPGLGDTAMYLCATSRDSRAAGELFFGEGSRLTVL.

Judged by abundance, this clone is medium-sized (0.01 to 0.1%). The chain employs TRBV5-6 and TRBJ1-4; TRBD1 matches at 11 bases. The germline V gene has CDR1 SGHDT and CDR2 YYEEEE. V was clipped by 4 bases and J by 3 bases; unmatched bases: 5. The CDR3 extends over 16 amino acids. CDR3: CASSTGTGGSNEKLFF. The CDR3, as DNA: TGTGCCAGCAGCACCGGGACAGGGGGATCTAATGAAAAACTGTTTTTT.